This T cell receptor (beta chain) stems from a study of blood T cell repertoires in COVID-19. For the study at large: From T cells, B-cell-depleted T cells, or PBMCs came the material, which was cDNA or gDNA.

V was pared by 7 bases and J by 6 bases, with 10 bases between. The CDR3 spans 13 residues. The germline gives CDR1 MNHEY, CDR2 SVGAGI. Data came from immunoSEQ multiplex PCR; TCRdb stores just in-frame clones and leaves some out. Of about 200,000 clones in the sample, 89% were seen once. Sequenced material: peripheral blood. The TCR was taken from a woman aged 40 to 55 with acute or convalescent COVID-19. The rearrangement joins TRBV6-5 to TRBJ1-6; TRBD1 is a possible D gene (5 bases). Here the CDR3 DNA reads TGTGCCAGCAATACCGGGGGTAATTCACCCCTCCACTTT. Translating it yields CASNTGGNSPLHF.